These 17 T cell receptor beta chains were all obtained from the same sample, sequenced in a study of Graves' ophthalmopathy and Graves' hyperthyroidism (dated by TCRdb to 2017 to 2018). Sequencing took place on an Illumina HiSeq 2000. For repertoire sequencing, the TCR beta CDR3 regions were amplified from RNA transcripts. The first round was an RT-PCR using HTBI primers with the Qiagen OneStep RT-PCR kit, and this first round was followed by a second-round multiplex PCR, then size selection and purification. TCRdb ran its own pipeline on the public reads, namely fastp trimming at Q25 and MiXCR clone calling, and kept in-frame beta chains. Rows matching on CDR3 protein sequence are summarized as one entry with the most common DNA and genes. In all, the sample holds 400,000 or so distinct CDR3 sequences, and 15% to 17% of those were seen once. The top ten constitute roughly 7% of the sample. Input material: peripheral blood. These receptors were taken from a woman under 30 with stable Graves' hyperthyroidism. Donor details come from another sample of the same person, matched by shared clones.

This clonotype was seen at least ten times. This chain links TRBV27 with TRBJ1-1; 9 bases are a match to TRBD1. Germline CDR1 reads MNHEY; CDR2 reads SMNVEV (reference sequence). This CDR3 is built from 15 residues. Germline trimming cut 7 bases from V and 1 base from J; bases unmatched to any gene: 7. The CDR3 spells CASTLGQGRNTEAFF. CDR3 DNA sequence: TGTGCCAGCACCTTGGGACAGGGAAGGAACACTGAAGCTTTCTTT.

This clonotype was detected ten times or more. Given a much more abundant clone one base away, this may be a read error. The CDR3 does not close with the conserved phenylalanine or tryptophan, likely indicating a read error. In DNA form, the CDR3 reads TGTGCCAGCAGTTTCGCTGAGAACACTGAAGCTTTCTCT. Its protein product is CASSFAENTEAFS. The chain recombines TRBV27 with TRBJ1-1, with D hard to call. V lost 3 bases, J lost 1 base, and 6 bases lay in between. The CDR3 is 13 residues long. Germline V gene lookup returns CDR1 MNHEY and CDR2 SMNVEV (reference sequence).

This clonotype was observed many times. The chain employs TRBV11-2 and TRBJ1-2, with TRBD1 identical over 9 bases. Trimming cost V 5 bases and J 8 bases; bases outside gene matches: 6. Germline V gene lookup returns CDR1 SGHAT and CDR2 FQNNGV. This CDR3 spans 13 amino acids. Here the CDR3 reads CASSQRDRAGYTF. CDR3 DNA: TGTGCCAGCAGCCAAAGGGACAGGGCCGGCTACACCTTC.

This clonotype was found many times. The J gene is TRBJ1-1, the V gene TRBV20-1; 9 positions match TRBD1. The trim removed 1 base at V and 2 bases at J, leaving 11 bases unmatched. Germline values: CDR1 DFQATT, CDR2 SNEGSKA (reference sequence). CDR3 length: 17 amino acids. Written as DNA, the CDR3 is TGCAGTGCTAGAGCTATTATTGGGACAGGGACTAACACTGAAGCTTTCTTT. It codes for CSARAIIGTGTNTEAFF.

This clonotype was recorded many times. This rearrangement joins TRBV4-2 to TRBJ2-5; 9 nucleotides agree with TRBD2. In germline, CDR1 is LGHNA, CDR2 YNFKEQ. The CDR3 is 18 amino acids. V gave up 0 bases and J gave up 5 bases; unmatched junction bases: 13. CDR3 sequence reads: CASSQDLGIAGARETQYF. The CDR3 coding sequence is TGTGCCAGCAGCCAAGATTTGGGGATAGCGGGGGCCAGGGAGACCCAGTACTTC.

In its sample, this clonotype was seen many times. The V gene is TRBV5-5, the J gene TRBJ2-7; 9 nucleotides line up with TRBD1. Germline V gives CDR1 SGHKS, CDR2 YYEKEE (reference sequence). Trimming at V came to 2 bases and at J to 5 bases, leaving 11 bases not matched to a gene. This CDR3 has 16 amino acids. CDR3 region: CASSFRTDRGMDEQYF. CDR3 sequence (DNA): TGTGCCAGCAGCTTCCGAACGGACAGGGGCATGGACGAGCAGTACTTC.

This clonotype was counted many times. The CDR3 coding sequence is TGCAGTGCTAGTCAACAGGGAAGAGAGACCCAGTACTTC. It yields the protein CSASQQGRETQYF. The V and J genes are TRBV20-1 and TRBJ2-5, with D possibly matching TRBD1 (6 bases). The germline V gene encodes CDR1 DFQATT and CDR2 SNEGSKA (reference sequence). The CDR3 consists of 13 residues. V lost 3 bases and J lost 4, with 12 bases in between.

This clonotype occurred many times. The chain is built from TRBV15 and TRBJ2-7; TRBD2 aligns across 8 bases. This CDR3 is built from 15 residues. In germline, CDR1 is LNHNV, CDR2 YYDKDF (reference sequence). J lost 1 base, V lost 0 bases, and 2 bases had no gene match. CDR3: CATSRETSGSYEQYF. DNA of the CDR3: TGTGCCACCAGCAGAGAAACTAGCGGTTCCTACGAGCAGTACTTC.

This clonotype was seen more than once but under ten times. The rearrangement uses TRBV12-5 and TRBJ1-5, with D unresolved. The CDR3 consists of 15 residues. Germline V lookup: CDR1 LGHNT, CDR2 FRNRAP. Trimming shortened V by 5 bases and J by 0 bases, and 11 bases separated the two germline ends. As DNA, the CDR3 is TGTGCTAGTGGTCCCGTGGTGGGTAGCAATCAGCCCCAGCATTTT. This sequence encodes CASGPVVGSNQPQHF. The full variable domain, its missing parts supplied by reference TRBV12-5 and TRBJ1-5, is DARVTQTPRHKVTEMGQEVTMRCQPILGHNTVFWYRQTMMQGLELLAYFRNRAPLDDSGMPKDRFSAEMPDATLATLKIQPSEPRDSAVYFCASGPVVGSNQPQHFGDGTRLSIL.

This clonotype has a count of ten or more. This rearrangement joins TRBV6-1 to TRBJ1-5; D may be TRBD1 (5 bases). Per germline, CDR1 MNHNS and CDR2 SASEGT. Trimming pared 8 bases from V and 4 bases from J, leaving 18 bases between. The CDR3 runs to 15 residues. Here the CDR3 DNA reads TGTGCCAGCGGACCGCGGGGCGGTTTGAATCAGCCCCAGCATTTT. Its translation: CASGPRGGLNQPQHF.

J is TRBJ1-1 and V is TRBV6-2 or TRBV6-3, with 10 bases lining up with TRBD1. This CDR3 has 15 amino acids. Germline V lookup: CDR1 MNHEY, CDR2 SVGEGT. The trim removed 7 bases at V and 5 bases at J, leaving 10 bases unmatched. The DNA for the CDR3 is TGTGCCAGCACTCGGACAGGGGGAAGGAGTACTGAAGCTTTCTTT. Protein sequence: CASTRTGGRSTEAFF.

This clonotype occurred many times. This chain joins TRBV2 and TRBJ2-7; 7 nucleotides agree with TRBD1. Germline values: CDR1 SNHLY, CDR2 FYNNEI. This CDR3 is 12 amino acids long. The V segment lost 7 bases and the J segment 4 bases; nucleotides outside the gene matches: 4. The CDR3 DNA reads as TGTGCCAGCACGACAGGGATGTACGAGCAGTACTTC. As protein: CASTTGMYEQYF. Full variable domain (outside the CDR3, taken from reference TRBV2 and TRBJ2-7): EPEVTQTPSHQVTQMGQEVILRCVPISNHLYFYWYRQILGQKVEFLVSFYNNEISEKSEIFDDQFSVERPDGSNFTLKIRSTKLEDSAMYFCASTTGMYEQYFGPGTRLTVT.

Many counts were recorded for this clonotype. J is TRBJ1-5 and V is TRBV6-2 or TRBV6-3, with D possibly TRBD1 on 5 matching bases. The CDR3 sequence is 12 residues long. CDR1 and CDR2 from the germline V gene are MNHEY and SVGEGT. V lost 6 bases and J 7 bases, leaving 10 bases between the germline ends. CDR3 DNA: TGTGCCAGCAGGAGATGGGGCCAGCCCCAGCATTTT. Translating gives CASRRWGQPQHF.

This clonotype was counted ten times or more. This chain uses TRBV11-2 with TRBJ2-7; 7 nucleotides align to TRBD2. Germline V gene data show CDR1 as SGHAT and CDR2 as FQNNGV. This CDR3 comprises 16 residues. Germline trimming cut 4 bases from V and 1 base from J; bases unmatched to any gene: 10. This CDR3 reads CASSSPPGLISYEQYF. DNA of the CDR3: TGTGCCAGCAGCTCCCCACCGGGACTAATATCCTACGAGCAGTACTTC.

This clonotype has a count of ten or more. The chain employs TRBV6-5 and TRBJ1-2; D is ambiguous. The CDR3 extends over 14 amino acids. Germline loops: CDR1 MNHEY, CDR2 SVGAGI. Trimming left V 0 bases short and J 5 bases short, with 10 bases between. The CDR3 region has the DNA TGTGCCAGCAGTTACTCAGGATCGGTATATGGCTACACCTTC. Its protein is CASSYSGSVYGYTF.

The chain recombines TRBV19 with TRBJ2-6; D call uncertain. This CDR3 contains 16 residues. Germline V CDR1 and CDR2: LNHDA, SQIVND (reference sequence). The germline V and J ends were trimmed by 5 bases and 0 bases, with 11 bases remaining between them. CDR3 DNA: TGTGCCAGTAGTTCCCCGTTCGGCTCTGGGGCCAACGTCCTGACTTTC. Protein sequence: CASSSPFGSGANVLTF.

The rearrangement links TRBV11-2 to TRBJ2-2; D is possibly TRBD1 (6 bases). Germline V gene data show CDR1 as SGHAT and CDR2 as FQNNGV. The V end lost 5 bases, the J end lost 6 bases, and 19 bases lay between the germline ends. The CDR3 extends over 16 amino acids. The CDR3 sequence: CASSPRGPGVAGELFF. The CDR3 DNA reads as TGTGCCAGCAGCCCCCGAGGCCCAGGGGTTGCCGGGGAGCTGTTTTTT.